The 25 T cell receptor beta chains below all came from one sample that was sequenced in a study of CD8+ T cells in alopecia areata. cDNA reverse transcribed from extracted RNA served as the sequencing template. Clones were read by immunoSEQ multiplex PCR, and TCRdb kept only the in-frame ones, dropping some. There are over 120,000 clones in the sample; 58% occur only once, and 6.4% lies in the top ten. Sequences were derived from CD4+ T cells sorted from blood, sampled at week 0. These receptors came from a human donor with alopecia areata.

This clone has only a few counts. V usage is TRBV29-1 and J usage is TRBJ2-5; 9 bases map to TRBD2. The V gene's germline CDR1 is SQVTM and CDR2 ANQGSEA. This CDR3 spans 14 amino acids. Trimming removed 4 bases from V and 0 bases from J; junction bases left unmatched: 3. The CDR3 region has the DNA TGCAGCGTTGTCAGCGGGGGGAACCAAGAGACCCAGTACTTC. Protein product: CSVVSGGNQETQYF.

The chain combines TRBV7-9 with TRBJ1-5; no clear D. The germline V gene has CDR1 SEHNR and CDR2 FQNEAQ (reference sequence). The V end was cut by 1 base, the J end by 3 bases, with 7 bases between. The CDR3 contains 14 residues. The CDR3 reads CASSLGNNNQPQHF. The CDR3 DNA sequence: TGTGCCAGCAGCTTAGGTAATAACAATCAGCCCCAGCATTTT.

V gene TRBV7-2 combines with J gene TRBJ1-1; D is unclear. Germline CDR1 is SGHTA and CDR2 is FQGNSA. V was trimmed by 3 bases and J by 0 bases, leaving 8 bases between them. CDR3 size: 14 residues. CDR3 DNA: TGTGCCAGCAGCTTCGGAGTGTTGAACACTGAAGCTTTCTTT. Translation: CASSFGVLNTEAFF.

The chain joins TRBV30 to TRBJ1-5; TRBD1 might be the D (6 bases). Germline values: CDR1 GTSNPN, CDR2 SVGIG (reference sequence). The CDR3 contains 13 residues. Deletions cut 2 bases from V and 9 bases from J, with 14 bases between. DNA of the CDR3: TGTGCCTGGAGTTTAACAGGGAAAGGGCCCCAGCATTTT. Its protein is CAWSLTGKGPQHF.

DNA for the CDR3: TGTGCCAGCAGAGGGACTAGCGGAGATACGCAGTATTTT. Protein: CASRGTSGDTQYF. The gene calls are TRBV5-4 and TRBJ2-3; 11 nucleotides line up with TRBD2. V lost 5 bases to trimming and J lost 5 bases; unmatched junction nucleotides: 1. CDR1 is SGHNT and CDR2 is YYREEE in the germline V gene (reference sequence). The CDR3 has 13 amino acids.

The chain carries TRBV5-1 and TRBJ2-7; D is unclear. The CDR3 extends over 14 amino acids. In germline, CDR1 is SGHRS, CDR2 YFSETQ. Trimming cost V 0 bases and J 0 bases, with 7 bases left between them. CDR3 in amino acids: CASSLEGNSYEQYF. The CDR3 region has the DNA TGCGCCAGCAGCTTGGAAGGGAACTCCTACGAGCAGTACTTC.

The chain links TRBV14 to TRBJ1-3, with a tentative D call TRBD1 (5 bases). The CDR3 has 14 residues. Germline loops: CDR1 SGHDN, CDR2 FVKESK. V lost 2 bases and J lost 4, with 9 bases in between. The CDR3 spells CASSQKGNGNTIYF. For the CDR3, the DNA is TGTGCCAGCAGCCAAAAGGGGAACGGAAACACCATATATTTT.

The J gene is TRBJ2-4, the V gene TRBV4-1; D not certain. Germline lookup yields CDR1 MGHRA and CDR2 YSYEKL. The V end lost 3 bases, the J end lost 8 bases, and 17 bases lay between the germline ends. There are 15 residues in the CDR3. The CDR3 region has the DNA TGCGCCAGCAGCCAGGGTCACGGGCCCCAAGACATTCAGTACTTC. Amino acid sequence: CASSQGHGPQDIQYF.

This CDR3 reads CATSSGRITGYTF. The CDR3 bases are TGTGCCACCAGCAGTGGACGAATTACCGGCTACACCTTC. J is TRBJ1-2 and V is TRBV15; D gene unclear. Trimming cost V 3 bases and J 8 bases, with 13 bases left between them. This CDR3 is built from 13 residues. Germline CDR1 LNHNV, CDR2 YYDKDF (reference sequence).

This chain links TRBV7-9 with TRBJ2-3, with no clear D. Trimming pared 5 bases from V and 0 bases from J, leaving 12 bases between. In germline, CDR1 is SEHNR, CDR2 FQNEAQ (reference sequence). The CDR3 contains 15 residues. CDR3 residues: CASSAPGLSTDTQYF. The CDR3 DNA follows: TGTGCCAGCAGCGCACCCGGGCTCAGCACAGATACGCAGTATTTT.

This chain links TRBV18 with TRBJ2-7; 10 bases line up with TRBD2. The CDR3 is made up of 16 amino acids. Germline V gene sequence: CDR1 KGHSH, CDR2 LQKENI. J was trimmed by 7 bases and V by 3 bases; bases with no gene match: 12. Here the CDR3 DNA reads TGTGCCAGCTCACCTACGCGAGCGGGGGGGCCGAGGGAGCAGTACTTC. Residues: CASSPTRAGGPREQYF.

The rearrangement links TRBV30 to TRBJ1-2, with 7 bases lining up with TRBD1. Unmatched junction bases numbered 2, after V lost 4 bases and J lost 0 bases. Looked up from germline, CDR1 is GTSNPN and CDR2 is SVGIG (reference sequence). This CDR3 is 13 amino acids long. CDR3 in DNA: TGTGCCTGGACAGGGGGGACTAACTATGGCTACACCTTC. Translation: CAWTGGTNYGYTF.

This clone has a single count. This sequence joins TRBV5-1 and TRBJ2-5; a possible D gene is TRBD2 (5 bases). Germline assignment: CDR1 SGHRS and CDR2 YFSETQ. V was shortened by 0 bases and J by 9 bases, with 9 bases between the two germline ends. The CDR3 covers 12 residues. The chain's CDR3 is CASSLGVGAQYF. The CDR3 nucleotides read TGCGCCAGCAGCTTGGGGGTCGGGGCCCAGTACTTC.

V usage is TRBV30 and J usage is TRBJ1-6, with D maybe TRBD1 (5 bases). Trimming shortened V by 4 bases and J by 8 bases, and 15 bases separated the two germline ends. Germline assignment: CDR1 GTSNPN and CDR2 SVGIG (reference sequence). The CDR3 length is 14 residues. The CDR3 sequence is CAWITKQADSPLHF. DNA for the CDR3: TGTGCCTGGATAACGAAACAGGCGGATTCACCCCTCCACTTT.

CDR3: CASSETTNYGYTF. The CDR3 DNA reads TGTGCCAGCAGTGAAACAACGAACTATGGCTACACCTTC. V usage is TRBV2 and J usage is TRBJ1-2; unclear D gene. The germline gives CDR1 SNHLY, CDR2 FYNNEI. The CDR3 extends over 13 amino acids. The ends were cut back, 2 bases at V and 2 bases at J, with 6 bases in the middle.

This rearrangement joins TRBV2 to TRBJ2-5; D not certain. The germline V and J ends were trimmed by 9 bases and 1 base, with 15 bases remaining between them. Germline CDR1 is SNHLY and CDR2 is FYNNEI. There are 14 residues in the CDR3. CDR3 sequence reads: CASCSTATQETQYF. CDR3 coding DNA: TGTGCCAGTTGCTCAACAGCTACCCAAGAGACCCAGTACTTC. Looking up the rest from reference TRBV2 and TRBJ2-5 gives the full variable domain: EPEVTQTPSHQVTQMGQEVILRCVPISNHLYFYWYRQILGQKVEFLVSFYNNEISEKSEIFDDQFSVERPDGSNFTLKIRSTKLEDSAMYFCASCSTATQETQYFGPGTRLLVL.

The genes are TRBV7-8 and TRBJ2-1; TRBD2 aligns across 13 bases. V dropped 3 bases and J dropped 7; count of bases not matched to a gene: 12. The CDR3 length is 18 residues. Germline V CDR1 and CDR2: SGHVS, FQNEAQ. CDR3 sequence reads: CASSFRPYTSGGANEQFF. The DNA for the CDR3 is TGTGCCAGCAGCTTCCGACCTTACACTAGCGGGGGGGCAAATGAGCAGTTCTTC.

This clone has only a few counts. V gene TRBV10-3 combines with J gene TRBJ2-5; 12 bases align to TRBD2. With V trimmed by 2 bases and J by 7 bases, 11 bases remained unmatched. Germline V lookup: CDR1 ENHRY, CDR2 SYGVKD. The CDR3 runs to 17 residues. The chain's CDR3 is CAISERGLAGSGSTQYF. The CDR3 nucleotides read TGTGCCATCAGTGAGCGGGGACTAGCGGGCTCGGGTTCGACCCAGTACTTC.

The chain joins TRBV6-1 to TRBJ1-5; D is possibly TRBD1 (5 bases). Germline CDR1 and CDR2: MNHNS and SASEGT. There are 14 residues in the CDR3. The V end was cut by 3 bases, the J end by 4 bases, with 10 bases between. The CDR3 bases are TGTGCCAGCAGTGAGCAGGGTCAAAATCAGCCCCAGCATTTT. Residues: CASSEQGQNQPQHF.

V and J are TRBV5-1 and TRBJ1-1; the D gene is possibly TRBD1 (5 bases). This CDR3 has 15 residues. Germline V lookup: CDR1 SGHRS, CDR2 YFSETQ. Deletions cut 0 bases from V and 1 base from J, with 10 bases between. CDR3 sequence: CASSLERGPNTEAFF. The DNA of the CDR3 is TGCGCCAGCAGCTTGGAACGGGGACCGAACACTGAAGCTTTCTTT.

A single count supports this clone. This chain links TRBV2 with TRBJ2-1; 13 nucleotides match TRBD2. The CDR3 sequence is 17 residues long. The germline V gene encodes CDR1 SNHLY and CDR2 FYNNEI. After removal of 6 bases from V and 13 bases from J, the junction contained 18 bases not matched to a gene. CDR3 in DNA: TGTGCCAGCAGGAGACAGTGGCGGACTAGCGGGGGAATCCTCCAGTTCTTC. Encoded protein: CASRRQWRTSGGILQFF.

The V and J genes are TRBV5-1 and TRBJ2-1; D is uncertain. The CDR3 covers 15 residues. CDR1 and CDR2 (germline): SGHRS, YFSETQ. V gave up 1 base and J gave up 8 bases, with 16 bases separating them. CDR3 sequence: CASSLLGVPSDEQFF. CDR3 coding DNA: TGCGCCAGCAGCTTGCTTGGGGTGCCCAGCGATGAGCAGTTCTTC.

The chain uses TRBV6-5 and TRBJ2-3; 10 bases match TRBD2. Germline V lookup: CDR1 MNHEY, CDR2 SVGAGI. The CDR3 is 15 amino acids. V lost 7 bases, J lost 3 bases, and 7 bases stayed unmatched. CDR3 sequence: CASTGASGGTDTQYF. DNA for the CDR3: TGTGCCAGCACCGGGGCTAGCGGGGGTACAGATACGCAGTATTTT.

The V and J genes are TRBV29-1 and TRBJ2-7; D is uncertain. CDR3 length: 14 residues. The V end was cut by 5 bases, the J end by 4 bases, with 18 bases between. The V gene's germline CDR1 is SQVTM and CDR2 ANQGSEA. The CDR3 loop is CSVREGPTSYEQYF. The CDR3 region has the DNA TGCAGCGTTAGGGAAGGGCCTACGTCATACGAGCAGTACTTC.

V gene TRBV5-1 combines with J gene TRBJ1-2; 9 positions match TRBD1. The CDR3 totals 14 residues. J gave up 8 bases and V 5 bases, and 10 bases lay outside the gene matches. The germline V gene encodes CDR1 SGHRS and CDR2 YFSETQ. The CDR3 protein is CASRTTGTGTGYTF. For the CDR3, the DNA is TGCGCCAGCAGGACTACCGGGACAGGGACCGGCTACACCTTC.